This T cell receptor beta chain comes out of a study of blood T cell repertoires in COVID-19. The overall study: Samples taken during acute and convalescent COVID-19 were collected in the United States, Italy and Spain. T cells, B-cell-depleted T cells, or PBMCs supplied cDNA or gDNA.

The germline gives CDR1 SGHTS, CDR2 YDEGEE. The CDR3 runs to 15 residues. Deletions cut 4 bases from V and 6 bases from J, with 14 bases between. This table comes from immunoSEQ multiplex PCR, and its TCRdb copy is limited to in-frame clones, with some not included. The sample records 180,000 or so clones, approximately 85% being singletons. This clone was recorded only once. The sequence was obtained from a man aged 60-69 years who had recovered from COVID-19. Specimen: peripheral blood. The V and J genes are TRBV5-8 and TRBJ2-6; tentative D call: TRBD1 (5 bases). The DNA for the CDR3 is TGTGCCAGCAGCCGCATCCAGGGTGAGGCCAACGTCCTGACTTTC. Translation: CASSRIQGEANVLTF.